One T cell receptor beta chain is described in this entry. What it binds is unknown. The data were taken from a study of Ad26.COV2.S vaccination and SARS-CoV-2 variants. Method: immunoSEQ multiplex PCR; TCRdb's copy keeps in-frame clones and lacks some. Among approximately 460,000 clones listed, roughly 87% were seen once. General study findings and limits: Similar non-spike TCR breadth was observed in recipients of vaccine and of placebo.

Treatment specified: over 15 received Ad26.COV2.S at low or high dose, single or two shots; roughly five received placebo; per-sample allocation not given. Collection of the samples took place on day 63 after the first injection of vaccine or placebo. A Boston donor was an adult aged 18-55 years. Sequenced here: peripheral blood, sampled in a trial of Ad26.COV2.S vaccine versus placebo. The clonotype originates from a person between 18 and 65 years old who received the Ad26.COV2.S COVID-19 vaccine or a placebo.

The CDR3 DNA follows: TGCGCCAGCAGCTTACCGGCGGGAGGTGAAAAACTGTTTTTT. Translation: CASSLPAGGEKLFF. This chain links TRBV5-1 with TRBJ1-4; D is unclear. The CDR3 loop spans 14 amino acids. Germline loops: CDR1 SGHRS, CDR2 YFSETQ. Trimming took 2 bases from V and 7 from J, leaving 12 bases between them.